Described below is a single T cell receptor beta chain sequence and its context. This record comes from a study of shared clonotypes between healthy human individuals. V was cut by 8 bases and J by 3 bases, with 26 bases left in between. This CDR3 has 17 residues. The germline CDR1 and CDR2 sequences are MDHEN and SYDVKM. TCRdb keeps only in-frame clones here, not all; method: immunoSEQ multiplex PCR. The sample lists 2.3 million or so clones, approximately 93% occurring once. This receptor was obtained from a man aged 18-30 years in good health. Some clones in this sample may be carry-over from other donors' samples. Input material: naive CD4+ T cells from PBMCs. The subset here: CD45RA+ positively selected. V usage is TRBV28 and J usage is TRBJ2-7; no clear D gene. CDR3 sequence: CASGFFPRALGFYEQYF. The CDR3 bases are TGTGCCAGCGGCTTCTTCCCTAGGGCTCTAGGATTCTACGAGCAGTACTTC.